This T cell receptor (beta chain) was sequenced in a study of blood T cell repertoires in COVID-19. Study-level information: Donors in the United States, Italy and Spain gave samples during acute or convalescent COVID-19. PBMCs, B-cell-depleted T cells, or T cells provided the cDNA or gDNA that made up the material.

Patients at the Seattle site were enrolled during active infection and followed longitudinally. Authors' analysis steps: Reference gene primer amplification gave estimated nucleated cell counts. Sequenced by immunoSEQ multiplex PCR; TCRdb stores in-frame clones only, minus some. V and J calls and clone size are those listed in that table; D and trimming were worked out from the DNA. The sample comprises over 400,000 clones, roughly nine tenths of which are singletons, and about 8% rests with the top ten. The CDR3 runs to 15 residues. This chain links TRBV21-1 with TRBJ1-1; the table gives TRBD1 as D, unverified against the DNA. TRBV21-1 is an annotated pseudogene. The sequenced sample was peripheral blood. The clonotype comes from a woman in her forties or fifties with COVID-19, enrolled during active disease. This CDR3 reads CASSKVPGMNTEAFF. The CDR3 region has the DNA TGTGCCAGCAGCAAAGTACCAGGGATGAACACTGAAGCTTTCTTT.